These 29 T cell receptor beta chains originate from one sample sequenced in a study of blood T cell repertoires in COVID-19 (TCRdb year 2020). The library relied on the immunoSEQ multiplex PCR assay. Here the immuneACCESS table is served through TCRdb, limited to in-frame sequences with V and J called. Missing clones are a known gap in these copies; in checked studies unresolved V genes cover under half, and the rest lacks a known reason. In all, the sample holds over 300,000 clones, and 85% to 90% of those were seen once. The ten biggest clones cover 6.5% of the sample. Material: peripheral blood. These receptor sequences come from a man younger than 30 with active or convalescent COVID-19.

The CDR3 DNA follows: TGTGCCAGCAGTTACGCGAGCTACGAGCAGTACTTC. Translated, it gives CASSYASYEQYF. V gene TRBV6-2 or TRBV6-3 combines with J gene TRBJ2-7; D ambiguous. With 2 bases removed from V and 3 bases from J, the gap between germline ends came to 5 bases. The V gene's germline CDR1 is MNHEY and CDR2 SVGEGT. The CDR3 is 12 amino acids.

V is TRBV24-1 and J is TRBJ1-2; no clear D gene. V was clipped by 4 bases and J by 3 bases, with 14 bases between them. CDR1 is KGHDR, CDR2 SFDVKD, per germline. This CDR3 has 15 residues. This CDR3 reads CATSDSLRGDYGYTF. The CDR3 DNA is TGTGCCACCAGTGACTCGCTCCGGGGTGACTATGGCTACACCTTC.

This chain uses TRBV4-2 with TRBJ1-2; D is unclear. Trimming took off 5 bases at V and 3 bases at J, with 7 bases between the two ends. Germline values: CDR1 LGHNA, CDR2 YNFKEQ. CDR3 size: 12 residues. Here the CDR3 reads CASSYRDYGYTF. The DNA of the CDR3 is TGTGCCAGCAGCTACAGAGACTATGGCTACACCTTC.

The CDR3: CASSYREGGRTQYF. The CDR3 region has the DNA TGTGCCAGCAGTTACCGGGAGGGAGGGAGGACCCAGTACTTC. The chain has TRBV6-2 or TRBV6-3 and TRBJ2-5, with TRBD2 matching over 8 bases. The CDR3 extends over 14 amino acids. Germline V CDR1 and CDR2: MNHEY, SVGEGT. The V segment lost 2 bases and the J segment 7 bases; nucleotides outside the gene matches: 6.

This sequence joins TRBV29-1 and TRBJ1-1; 7 bases agree with TRBD1. This CDR3 is 10 amino acids long. Germline-derived CDR1 and CDR2 are SQVTM and ANQGSEA. V shed 7 bases and J 8 bases; nucleotides not matched to a gene: 4. CDR3 bases: TGCAGCGGCCGGGACAGCGAAGCTTTCTTT. Amino acid sequence: CSGRDSEAFF.

The chain joins TRBV28 to TRBJ1-5; 7 bases align to TRBD1. The germline gives CDR1 MDHEN, CDR2 SYDVKM. With V trimmed by 6 bases and J by 0 bases, 11 bases remained unmatched. This CDR3 has 17 amino acids. The CDR3 loop is CASRIQPGGNSNQPQHF. CDR3 DNA: TGTGCCAGCAGAATCCAACCAGGGGGGAATAGCAATCAGCCCCAGCATTTT.

The V call is TRBV28, the J call TRBJ1-2; perhaps TRBD1 as D (5 bases). V lost 1 base to trimming and J lost 3 bases, with 6 bases between them. The CDR3 is 13 amino acids. The germline V gene has CDR1 MDHEN and CDR2 SYDVKM. The CDR3 DNA reads TGTGCCAGCAGTTTATTACAGGACTATGGCTACACCTTC. It encodes CASSLLQDYGYTF.

The chain couples TRBV19 to TRBJ1-5; TRBD1 might be the D (6 bases). V lost 11 bases, J lost 5 bases, and 19 bases lay in between. The germline V gene encodes CDR1 LNHDA and CDR2 SQIVND (reference sequence). The CDR3 loop spans 14 amino acids. The CDR3 region has the DNA TGTGCCGGGGGCGACAGGACCCACGATCAGCCCCAGCATTTT. Protein: CAGGDRTHDQPQHF.

CDR3 loop: CASSWGSTGGDNEQFF. CDR3 coding DNA: TGTGCCAGCAGCTGGGGCTCAACGGGAGGGGACAATGAGCAGTTCTTC. The chain uses TRBV7-2 and TRBJ2-1, with 8 bases lining up with TRBD2. CDR1 is SGHTA, CDR2 FQGNSA, per germline. Trimming removed 4 bases from V and 5 bases from J; junction bases left unmatched: 10. The CDR3 contains 16 residues.

This chain uses TRBV12-3 or TRBV12-4 with TRBJ1-2; 10 bases fit TRBD1. Unmatched junction bases numbered 6, after V lost 6 bases and J lost 8 bases. This CDR3 comprises 13 residues. The CDR3 sequence is CASRSGQGGGYTF. In DNA form, the CDR3 reads TGTGCCAGCAGGAGTGGACAGGGGGGCGGCTACACCTTC.

This chain links TRBV7-2 with TRBJ2-1, with 13 bases aligning to TRBD2. Germline CDR1 SGHTA, CDR2 FQGNSA. This CDR3 comprises 14 residues. Trimming removed 7 bases from V and 5 bases from J; junction bases left unmatched: 2. CDR3 coding DNA: TGTGCCAGCAAGGGACTAGCGGGACACAATGAGCAGTTCTTC. Translated, it gives CASKGLAGHNEQFF.

The CDR3 DNA reads as TGTGCCAGCAAGCCTAGGCCAGGGGCGGGTATGGATACGCAGTATTTT. It is translated as CASKPRPGAGMDTQYF. The chain joins TRBV2 to TRBJ2-3; tentative D call: TRBD1 (6 bases). V was clipped by 7 bases and J by 6 bases, with 23 bases between them. The germline V gene has CDR1 SNHLY and CDR2 FYNNEI. The CDR3 has 16 amino acids.

The chain is built from TRBV7-9 and TRBJ2-7, with D possibly matching TRBD2 (5 bases). The CDR3 extends over 14 amino acids. Germline assignment: CDR1 SEHNR and CDR2 FQNEAQ (reference sequence). Trimming took off 5 bases at V and 2 bases at J, with 13 bases between the two ends. The CDR3 nucleotides are TGTGCCAGCAGCGTCCGGGGATTTCCCTACGAGCAGTACTTC. Protein sequence: CASSVRGFPYEQYF.

This clone has a handful of counts. The rearrangement links TRBV19 to TRBJ1-4; no clear D gene. Trimming left V 7 bases short and J 3 bases short, with 9 bases between. Per the germline V gene, CDR1 is LNHDA and CDR2 is SQIVND (reference sequence). The CDR3 has 13 amino acids. CDR3 sequence: CASMRQANEKLFF. In DNA, the CDR3 is TGTGCCAGTATGAGACAAGCTAATGAAAAACTGTTTTTT.

This clone has a single count. The chain couples TRBV28 to TRBJ1-3; 7 bases line up with TRBD1. J gave up 8 bases and V 7 bases, and 23 bases lay outside the gene matches. The CDR3 is 18 amino acids. Germline values: CDR1 MDHEN, CDR2 SYDVKM. The CDR3 bases are TGTGCCAGCAACACTCCCCGGACAGGCTTCTGGGAAGGGGACACCATATATTTT. Protein: CASNTPRTGFWEGDTIYF.

The CDR3 reads CASLPKDGGEQFF. CDR3 bases: TGTGCCAGCTTGCCTAAGGACGGGGGGGAGCAGTTCTTC. V usage is TRBV18 and J usage is TRBJ2-1, with 7 bases lining up with TRBD2. The V segment lost 7 bases and the J segment 10 bases; nucleotides outside the gene matches: 10. The CDR3 contains 13 residues. Germline V gene data show CDR1 as KGHSH and CDR2 as LQKENI.

This clone showed up just a few times. V and J are TRBV27 and TRBJ1-4, with TRBD1 as a possible D gene (5 bases). CDR1 is MNHEY and CDR2 is SMNVEV in the germline V gene (reference sequence). The CDR3 is made up of 15 amino acids. V lost 2 bases and J 6 bases, leaving 13 bases between the germline ends. The CDR3 loop reads CASSLIGREDEKLFF. CDR3 nucleotides: TGTGCCAGCAGTTTAATCGGCAGGGAGGATGAAAAACTGTTTTTT.

V is TRBV23-1 and J is TRBJ2-2, with D uncertain. TRBV23-1 is identified as an open reading frame with a role that is uncertain. Trimming took off 0 bases at V and 1 base at J, with 9 bases between the two ends. CDR3 length equals 16 residues. CDR3 sequence: CASSQSPGLNTGELFF. CDR3 bases: TGCGCCAGCAGTCAATCTCCGGGTTTGAACACCGGGGAGCTGTTTTTT.

This clone was counted a single time. The V gene is TRBV4-1, the J gene TRBJ2-7; a possible D gene is TRBD1 (6 bases). The CDR3 length is 14 residues. V lost 4 bases, J lost 0 bases, and 10 bases lay in between. The germline V gene encodes CDR1 MGHRA and CDR2 YSYEKL. CDR3 DNA sequence: TGCGCCAGCAGCCTTGGACAGTACTCCTACGAGCAGTACTTC. Its translation is CASSLGQYSYEQYF.

The CDR3 coding sequence is TGTGCCAGCAGCCAGGGACTTTCCTATGGCTACACCTTC. The encoded protein is CASSQGLSYGYTF. This rearrangement joins TRBV5-6 to TRBJ1-2; tentatively, D is TRBD1 (5 bases). V was shortened by 4 bases and J by 4 bases, with 11 bases between the two germline ends. Germline CDR1 is SGHDT and CDR2 is YYEEEE. The length of the CDR3 is 13 residues.

The V gene is TRBV5-5, the J gene TRBJ2-5; D is perhaps TRBD1 (5 bases). The length of the CDR3 is 15 residues. Germline CDR1 reads SGHKS; CDR2 reads YYEKEE (reference sequence). The V gene lost 4 bases and the J gene lost 5 bases, with 18 bases spanning the gap. CDR3 sequence: CASSPTVGTFETQYF. The CDR3 DNA reads as TGTGCCAGCAGCCCGACAGTGGGAACGTTTGAGACCCAGTACTTC.

The chain joins TRBV7-2 to TRBJ2-5; 10 bases are shared with TRBD1. With 5 bases clipped from V and 5 bases from J, the junction kept 8 bases outside the gene matches. Germline V CDR1 and CDR2: SGHTA, FQGNSA. The CDR3 totals 15 residues. As DNA, the CDR3 is TGTGCCAGCAGCGGCCTGACAGGGGGCATGGAGACCCAGTACTTC. Protein: CASSGLTGGMETQYF.

The chain carries TRBV29-1 and TRBJ2-7, with 10 bases matching TRBD1. Germline-derived CDR1 and CDR2 are SQVTM and ANQGSEA. The CDR3 is 12 amino acids. J was trimmed by 7 bases and V by 7 bases; bases with no gene match: 7. CDR3 residues: CSGGTGDGEQYF. CDR3 coding DNA: TGCAGCGGCGGGACAGGGGATGGGGAGCAGTACTTC.

The V and J genes are TRBV5-1 and TRBJ2-2; TRBD1 matches 7 bases. Trimming removed 4 bases from V and 6 bases from J; junction bases left unmatched: 9. The CDR3 spans 15 residues. Germline loops: CDR1 SGHRS, CDR2 YFSETQ. The CDR3 protein is CASSKGDSHPGELFF. The CDR3 bases are TGCGCCAGCAGCAAAGGGGACAGTCACCCCGGGGAGCTGTTTTTT.

The V gene is TRBV2, the J gene TRBJ2-7; D is undetermined. V was cut by 2 bases and J by 8 bases, with 13 bases left in between. From germline, CDR1 is SNHLY and CDR2 FYNNEI. This CDR3 comprises 13 residues. This chain's CDR3 is CASSELSLRKQYF. CDR3 sequence (DNA): TGTGCCAGCAGTGAACTCTCCCTTCGTAAGCAGTACTTC.

The chain is built from TRBV6-2 or TRBV6-3 and TRBJ1-3; tentative D call: TRBD1 (6 bases). The CDR3 has 15 residues. V lost 5 bases to trimming and J lost 0 bases, with 11 bases between them. Germline V lookup: CDR1 MNHEY, CDR2 SVGEGT. The CDR3 reads CASSRTAYSGNTIYF. In DNA, the CDR3 is TGTGCCAGCAGTCGGACAGCATACTCTGGAAACACCATATATTTT.

The chain couples TRBV18 to TRBJ1-5, with D tentatively TRBD1 (5 bases). This CDR3 spans 14 amino acids. V shed 4 bases and J shed 4 bases, with 11 bases lying between them. The germline V gene has CDR1 KGHSH and CDR2 LQKENI. CDR3 DNA: TGTGCCAGCTCACTGGAGACAGTTAATCAGCCCCAGCATTTT. Protein product: CASSLETVNQPQHF.

The genes are TRBV6-5 and TRBJ1-5; 7 bases line up with TRBD1. The CDR3 has 15 residues. V shed 8 bases, J shed 6 bases, and the junction held 13 bases outside the gene matches. The germline CDR1 and CDR2 sequences are MNHEY and SVGAGI. CDR3 residues: CASGRRQGDVQPQHF. The CDR3 DNA sequence: TGTGCCAGCGGCCGACGGCAGGGGGATGTTCAGCCCCAGCATTTT.

J is TRBJ2-1 and V is TRBV3-1 (or the pseudogene TRBV3-2), with TRBD1 matching 7 bases. Trimming at V came to 2 bases and at J to 5 bases, leaving 12 bases not matched to a gene. This CDR3 region has 17 residues. Germline-derived CDR1 and CDR2 are LGHDT and YNNKEL (reference sequence). CDR3 sequence: CASSQLLGQGENNEQFF. CDR3 nucleotides: TGTGCCAGCAGCCAATTATTGGGTCAGGGGGAAAACAATGAGCAGTTCTTC.